Each of the 21 T cell receptor beta chains below was sequenced from the same sample in a study of blood T cell repertoires in COVID-19. Profiling relied on immunoSEQ multiplex PCR, and the TCRdb table lists in-frame clones only, not all of them. The profile shows 150,000 to 200,000 clones, roughly 86% of them singletons. Sequenced input: peripheral blood. These receptors were collected from a man aged 65 to 79 with acute or convalescent COVID-19.

The chain uses TRBV3-1 (or the pseudogene TRBV3-2) and TRBJ1-3; no definite D call. The CDR3 runs to 14 residues. Trimming took off 0 bases at V and 3 bases at J, with 6 bases between the two ends. Germline-derived CDR1 and CDR2 are LGHDT and YNNKEL (reference sequence). The CDR3 DNA reads as TGTGCCAGCAGCCAAGACAGACTTGGAAACACCATATATTTT. It is translated as CASSQDRLGNTIYF.

The V gene is TRBV5-4, the J gene TRBJ2-7; unclear D gene. Deletions cut 1 base from V and 2 bases from J, with 10 bases between. Per germline, CDR1 SGHNT and CDR2 YYREEE (reference sequence). The CDR3 covers 14 residues. CDR3 protein: CASSLSLSTYEQYF. The CDR3 DNA reads as TGTGCCAGCAGCTTGAGCCTCTCCACCTACGAGCAGTACTTC.

J is TRBJ1-2 and V is TRBV6-5; weak D call: TRBD1 (5 bases). Germline-derived CDR1 and CDR2 are MNHEY and SVGAGI. The CDR3 sequence is 13 residues long. Trimming took off 6 bases at V and 2 bases at J, with 10 bases between the two ends. The CDR3 bases are TGTGCCAGCAGGCCAGACAGCAACTATGGCTACACCTTC. It is translated as CASRPDSNYGYTF.

V and J are TRBV3-1 (or the pseudogene TRBV3-2) and TRBJ2-7; possibly TRBD1 for D (5 bases). This CDR3 is 14 amino acids long. CDR1 is LGHDT, CDR2 YNNKEL, per germline (reference sequence). Trimming removed 0 bases at V and 3 bases at J, with 9 bases between. In DNA form, the CDR3 reads TGTGCCAGCAGCCAAGATGACAGCTTCTACGAGCAGTACTTC. This translates into CASSQDDSFYEQYF.

The genes are TRBV2 and TRBJ1-1, with 10 bases lining up with TRBD1. V was clipped by 3 bases and J by 5 bases; unmatched bases: 9. The germline V gene encodes CDR1 SNHLY and CDR2 FYNNEI. CDR3 length: 16 residues. In nucleotides, the CDR3 is TGTGCCAGCAGTGATGGGGGAGACAGGGGGCATACTGAAGCTTTCTTT. This translates into CASSDGGDRGHTEAFF.

V is TRBV27 and J is TRBJ2-5; D possibly corresponds to TRBD1 (5 bases). Deletions cut 3 bases from V and 7 bases from J, with 15 bases between. The CDR3 is 14 amino acids. Germline assignment: CDR1 MNHEY and CDR2 SMNVEV (reference sequence). CDR3 DNA: TGTGCCAGCAGTTTCTTCAGGGATTCGGGGACCCAGTACTTC. Amino acids: CASSFFRDSGTQYF.

The J gene is TRBJ1-5, the V gene TRBV28; D ambiguous. Germline V gene lookup returns CDR1 MDHEN and CDR2 SYDVKM. The V gene lost 8 bases and the J gene lost 1 base, with 18 bases spanning the gap. The CDR3 runs to 16 residues. This CDR3 reads CASDWGGLGSNQPQHF. CDR3 bases: TGTGCCAGCGATTGGGGAGGGTTAGGGAGCAATCAGCCCCAGCATTTT.

The chain couples TRBV12-2 to TRBJ1-6; no check of the table's D call, TRBD1, against the DNA was made. TRBV12-2 has pseudogene status. The CDR3 has 15 amino acids. CDR3 sequence reads: CASRPKGSFDSPLHF. CDR3 nucleotides: TGTGCAAGTCGCCCAAAGGGGTCGTTTGACTCACCCCTCCACTTT.

The V gene is TRBV4-3, the J gene TRBJ2-1, with D perhaps TRBD1 (6 bases). The germline V gene encodes CDR1 LGHNA and CDR2 YSLEER. CDR3 size: 16 residues. Between the trimmed V and J ends, which lost 5 bases and 0 bases, there was a span of 14 bases. DNA of the CDR3: TGCGCCAGCAGCATCCGGGACACGAGCTCCTACAATGAGCAGTTCTTC. Amino acid sequence: CASSIRDTSSYNEQFF.

There are a few counts of this clone. The genes are TRBV28 and TRBJ1-2, with TRBD1 matching 7 bases. Germline CDR1 MDHEN, CDR2 SYDVKM. V shed 6 bases and J 6 bases; nucleotides not matched to a gene: 7. The CDR3 sequence is 13 residues long. DNA for the CDR3: TGTGCCAGCAGGCCCACAGGGGATGATGGCTACACCTTC. Translated: CASRPTGDDGYTF.

This chain connects TRBV3-1 (or the pseudogene TRBV3-2) to TRBJ2-5; no definite D call. Germline V gene data show CDR1 as LGHDT and CDR2 as YNNKEL (reference sequence). Trimming cost V 0 bases and J 1 base, with 6 bases left between them. CDR3 length: 14 amino acids. The CDR3 here is CASSQDYSQETQYF. Here the CDR3 DNA reads TGTGCCAGCAGCCAAGATTACAGCCAAGAGACCCAGTACTTC.

V usage is TRBV28 and J usage is TRBJ2-7; 8 bases are shared with TRBD1. CDR1 is MDHEN, CDR2 SYDVKM, per germline. V lost 5 bases, J lost 1 base, and 7 bases stayed unmatched. This CDR3 is 15 amino acids long. The CDR3 sequence: CASSPPRGHSYEQYF. The CDR3 DNA is TGTGCCAGCAGTCCCCCCAGGGGGCATTCCTACGAGCAGTACTTC.

The rearrangement joins TRBV9 to TRBJ1-5; 11 bases fit TRBD1. The CDR3 runs 15 residues. Per the germline V gene, CDR1 is SGDLS and CDR2 is YYNGEE. Trimming at V came to 4 bases and at J to 5 bases, leaving 5 bases not matched to a gene. For the CDR3, the DNA is TGTGCCAGCAGCTCCCGGGACAGGGGGGATCAGCCCCAGCATTTT. This codes for CASSSRDRGDQPQHF.

The CDR3 here is CASSFGVRRETQYF. CDR3 in DNA: TGCGCCAGCAGCTTCGGGGTGAGGAGAGAGACCCAGTACTTC. This chain connects TRBV5-1 to TRBJ2-5; perhaps TRBD2 as D (5 bases). The germline V gene encodes CDR1 SGHRS and CDR2 YFSETQ. This CDR3 contains 14 residues. Deletions cut 2 bases from V and 4 bases from J, with 12 bases between. Full variable domain (rest looked up from reference TRBV5-1 and TRBJ2-5): KAGVTQTPRYLIKTRGQQVTLSCSPISGHRSVSWYQQTPGQGLQFLFEYFSETQRNKGNFPGRFSGRQFSNSRSEMNVSTLELGDSALYLCASSFGVRRETQYFGPGTRLLVL.

This clone was seen only a few times. The DNA for the CDR3 is TGTGCCAGCAGTCCGGCAACAGGGGGGCTAGCCAAAAACATTCAGTACTTC. Translation: CASSPATGGLAKNIQYF. The chain couples TRBV28 to TRBJ2-4; 8 nucleotides match TRBD1. In germline, CDR1 is MDHEN, CDR2 SYDVKM. After removal of 5 bases from V and 0 bases from J, the junction contained 9 bases not matched to a gene. The CDR3 has 17 amino acids. The entire variable domain, with the rest obtained from reference TRBV28 and TRBJ2-4, is as follows: DVKVTQSSRYLVKRTGEKVFLECVQDMDHENMFWYRQDPGLGLRLIYFSYDVKMKEKGDIPEGYSVSREKKERFSLILESASTNQTSMYLCASSPATGGLAKNIQYFGAGTRLSVL.

The CDR3 DNA reads as TGTGCCATCAGTGAGGTCGGGGGGAGGAACGAGCAGTACTTC. Its translation: CAISEVGGRNEQYF. The chain is built from TRBV10-3 and TRBJ2-7; 7 positions match TRBD2. CDR1 is ENHRY, CDR2 SYGVKD, per germline. V lost 2 bases to trimming and J lost 5 bases; unmatched junction nucleotides: 6. CDR3 length: 14 amino acids.

The rearrangement links TRBV5-5 to TRBJ2-7; D not certain. V was clipped by 4 bases and J by 3 bases, with 14 bases between them. The germline V gene has CDR1 SGHKS and CDR2 YYEKEE (reference sequence). The CDR3 consists of 14 residues. The CDR3 region is CASSPSQFRYEQYF. The DNA for the CDR3 is TGTGCCAGCAGCCCCAGTCAGTTTCGCTACGAGCAGTACTTC. Drawing the rest from reference TRBV5-5 and TRBJ2-7, the complete variable domain is DAGVTQSPTHLIKTRGQQVTLRCSPISGHKSVSWYQQVLGQGPQFIFQYYEKEERGRGNFPDRFSARQFPNYSSELNVNALLLGDSALYLCASSPSQFRYEQYFGPGTRLTVT.

The chain is built from TRBV9 and TRBJ2-1; 8 bases line up with TRBD2. Trimming at V came to 0 bases and at J to 6 bases, leaving 17 bases not matched to a gene. This CDR3 comprises 19 residues. Germline V gene data show CDR1 as SGDLS and CDR2 as YYNGEE. The chain's CDR3 is CASSVGGLRRGGPFNEQFF. The CDR3 region has the DNA TGTGCCAGCAGCGTAGGAGGACTTCGGCGCGGGGGGCCATTCAATGAGCAGTTCTTC.

With regard to this clone: Other DNA sequences from this sample encode an identical CDR3 as well. The gene calls are TRBV28 and TRBJ1-2, with TRBD1 matching over 7 bases. This CDR3 region has 13 residues. Germline CDR1 MDHEN, CDR2 SYDVKM. V was clipped by 5 bases and J by 7 bases; unmatched bases: 7. The CDR3 region is CASSADRERGYTF. In DNA form, the CDR3 reads TGTGCCAGCAGTGCAGACAGGGAACGTGGCTACACCTTC.

The chain uses TRBV4-1 and TRBJ1-4; 9 nucleotides align to TRBD1. The germline gives CDR1 MGHRA, CDR2 YSYEKL. This CDR3 has 16 residues. Trimming removed 3 bases from V and 1 base from J; junction bases left unmatched: 3. The CDR3 coding sequence is TGCGCCAGCAGCCATTGGACAGGGGTAACTAATGAAAAACTGTTTTTT. As protein: CASSHWTGVTNEKLFF.

This clone was seen only a few times. This rearrangement joins TRBV18 to TRBJ2-1; D remains ambiguous. The CDR3 totals 12 residues. Germline V gene lookup returns CDR1 KGHSH and CDR2 LQKENI. The V end was cut by 3 bases, the J end by 9 bases, with 9 bases between. CDR3 loop: CASSPASREQFF. CDR3 bases: TGTGCCAGCTCACCGGCCTCCCGTGAGCAGTTCTTC.